This T cell receptor beta chain was captured by sequencing in a study of shared clonotypes between healthy human individuals. Study-wide findings and caveats: The study generally estimated greater richness for naive than memory subsets.

With respect to this clone: Its antigen remains unidentified.

The germline V gene has CDR1 MRHNA and CDR2 SNTAGT. V shed 5 bases and J 3 bases; nucleotides not matched to a gene: 14. The CDR3 length is 17 residues. The table came from immunoSEQ multiplex PCR; TCRdb's copy has only in-frame clones and leaves some out. Altogether about a million clones are present, about 75% being singletons, with the ten largest covering about 1.4%. The chain carries TRBV6-4 and TRBJ2-7; 9 bases map to TRBD1. This receptor was taken from a man aged 18-30 years in good health. Sequenced material: memory CD4+ T cells sorted from blood. Subset specified: CD45RA-negative fraction. This chain's CDR3 is CASSPQTPGQGLYEQYF. CDR3 DNA sequence: TGTGCCAGCAGTCCCCAGACACCGGGACAGGGCCTCTACGAGCAGTACTTC.